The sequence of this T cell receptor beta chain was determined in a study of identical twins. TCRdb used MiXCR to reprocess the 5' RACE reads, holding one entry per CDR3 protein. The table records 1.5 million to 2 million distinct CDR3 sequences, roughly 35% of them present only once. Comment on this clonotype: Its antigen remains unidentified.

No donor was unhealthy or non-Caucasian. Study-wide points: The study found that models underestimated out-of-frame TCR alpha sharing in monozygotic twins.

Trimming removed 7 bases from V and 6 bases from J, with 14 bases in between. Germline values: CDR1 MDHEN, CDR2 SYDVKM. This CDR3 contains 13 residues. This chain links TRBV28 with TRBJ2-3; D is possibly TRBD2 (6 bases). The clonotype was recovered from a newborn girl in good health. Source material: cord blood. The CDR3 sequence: CASTQRGGDTQYF. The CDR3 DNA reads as TGTGCCAGCACCCAAAGGGGAGGCGATACGCAGTATTTT. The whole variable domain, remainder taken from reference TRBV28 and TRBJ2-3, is DVKVTQSSRYLVKRTGEKVFLECVQDMDHENMFWYRQDPGLGLRLIYFSYDVKMKEKGDIPEGYSVSREKKERFSLILESASTNQTSMYLCASTQRGGDTQYFGPGTRLTVL.